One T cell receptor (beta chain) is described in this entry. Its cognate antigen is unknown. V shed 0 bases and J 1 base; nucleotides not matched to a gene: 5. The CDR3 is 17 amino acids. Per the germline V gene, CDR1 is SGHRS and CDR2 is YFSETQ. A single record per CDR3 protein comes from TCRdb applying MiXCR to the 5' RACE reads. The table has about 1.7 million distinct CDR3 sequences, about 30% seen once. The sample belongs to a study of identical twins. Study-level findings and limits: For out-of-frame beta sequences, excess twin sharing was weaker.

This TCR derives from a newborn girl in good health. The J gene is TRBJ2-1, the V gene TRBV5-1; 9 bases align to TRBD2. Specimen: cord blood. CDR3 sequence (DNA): TGCGCCAGCAGCTTGGCCGTAGCGGGGGTTTCCTACAATGAGCAGTTCTTC. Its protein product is CASSLAVAGVSYNEQFF.